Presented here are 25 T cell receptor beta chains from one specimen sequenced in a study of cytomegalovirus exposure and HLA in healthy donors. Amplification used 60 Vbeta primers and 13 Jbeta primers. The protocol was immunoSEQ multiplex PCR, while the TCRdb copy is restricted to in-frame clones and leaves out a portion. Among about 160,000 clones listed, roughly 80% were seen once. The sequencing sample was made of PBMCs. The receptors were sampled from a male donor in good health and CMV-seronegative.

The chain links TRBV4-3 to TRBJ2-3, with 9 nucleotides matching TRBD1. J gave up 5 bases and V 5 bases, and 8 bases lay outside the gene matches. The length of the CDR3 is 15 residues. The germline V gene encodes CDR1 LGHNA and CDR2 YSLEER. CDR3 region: CASSVQTGGLDTQYF. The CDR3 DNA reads TGCGCCAGCAGCGTACAGACAGGGGGACTAGATACGCAGTATTTT.

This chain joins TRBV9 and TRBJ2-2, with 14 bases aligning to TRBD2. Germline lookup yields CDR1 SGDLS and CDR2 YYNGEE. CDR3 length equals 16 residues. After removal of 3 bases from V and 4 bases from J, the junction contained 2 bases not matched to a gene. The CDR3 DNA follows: TGTGCCAGCAGCGGGGGACTAGCGGGGGTCACCGGGGAGCTGTTTTTT. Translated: CASSGGLAGVTGELFF.

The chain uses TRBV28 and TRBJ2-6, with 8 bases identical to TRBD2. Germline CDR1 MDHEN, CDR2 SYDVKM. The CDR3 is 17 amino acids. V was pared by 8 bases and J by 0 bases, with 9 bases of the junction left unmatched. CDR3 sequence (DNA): TGTGCCAGCGGACGATCAGGACTAGCCTCTGGGGCCAACGTCCTGACTTTC. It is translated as CASGRSGLASGANVLTF.

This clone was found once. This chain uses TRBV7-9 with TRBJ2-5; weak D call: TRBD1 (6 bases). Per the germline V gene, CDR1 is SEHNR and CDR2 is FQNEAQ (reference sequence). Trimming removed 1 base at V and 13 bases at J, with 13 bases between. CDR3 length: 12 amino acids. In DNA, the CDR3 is TGTGCCAGCAGCTTAGATTGGGGGCCGTGGTACTTC. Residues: CASSLDWGPWYF. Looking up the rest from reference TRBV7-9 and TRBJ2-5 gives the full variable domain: DTGVSQNPRHKITKRGQNVTFRCDPISEHNRLYWYRQTLGQGPEFLTYFQNEAQLEKSRLLSDRFSAERPKGSFSTLEIQRTEQGDSAMYLCASSLDWGPWYFGPGTRLLVL.

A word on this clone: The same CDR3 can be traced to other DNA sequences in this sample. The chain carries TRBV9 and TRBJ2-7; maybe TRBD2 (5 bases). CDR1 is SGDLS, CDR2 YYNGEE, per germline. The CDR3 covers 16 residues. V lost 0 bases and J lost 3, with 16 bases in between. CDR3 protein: CASSVAPSLVLYEQYF. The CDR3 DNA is TGTGCCAGCAGCGTAGCCCCCTCACTAGTCCTCTACGAGCAGTACTTC.

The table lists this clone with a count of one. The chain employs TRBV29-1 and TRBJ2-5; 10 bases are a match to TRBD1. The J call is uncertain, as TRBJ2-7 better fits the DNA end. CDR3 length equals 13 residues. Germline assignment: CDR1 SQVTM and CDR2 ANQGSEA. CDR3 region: CSAQGQGAYEQYF. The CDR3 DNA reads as TGCAGCGCCCAAGGACAGGGGGCCTACGAGCAGTACTTC.

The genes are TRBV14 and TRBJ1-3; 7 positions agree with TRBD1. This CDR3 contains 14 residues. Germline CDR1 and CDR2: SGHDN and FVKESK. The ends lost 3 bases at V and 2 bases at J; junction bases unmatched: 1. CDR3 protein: CASSQTGPGNTIYF. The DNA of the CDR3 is TGTGCCAGCAGCCAGACAGGGCCTGGAAACACCATATATTTT. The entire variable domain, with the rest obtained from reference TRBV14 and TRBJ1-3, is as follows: EAGVTQFPSHSVIEKGQTVTLRCDPISGHDNLYWYRRVMGKEIKFLLHFVKESKQDESGMPNNRFLAERTGGTYSTLKVQPAELEDSGVYFCASSQTGPGNTIYFGEGSWLTVV.

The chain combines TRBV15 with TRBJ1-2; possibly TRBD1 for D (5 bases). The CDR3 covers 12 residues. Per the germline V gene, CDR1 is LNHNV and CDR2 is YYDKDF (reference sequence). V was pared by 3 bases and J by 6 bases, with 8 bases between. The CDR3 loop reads CATSRDNDGYTF. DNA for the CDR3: TGTGCCACCAGCAGGGACAACGATGGCTACACCTTC.

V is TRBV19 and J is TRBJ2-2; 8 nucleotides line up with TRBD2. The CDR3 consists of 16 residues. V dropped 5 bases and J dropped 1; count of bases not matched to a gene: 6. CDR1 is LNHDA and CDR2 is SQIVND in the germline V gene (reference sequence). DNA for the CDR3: TGTGCCAGTAGTCCTGGGACTAGATGGAACACCGGGGAGCTGTTTTTT. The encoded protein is CASSPGTRWNTGELFF. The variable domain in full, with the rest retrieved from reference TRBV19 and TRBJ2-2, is DGGITQSPKYLFRKEGQNVTLSCEQNLNHDAMYWYRQDPGQGLRLIYYSQIVNDFQKGDIAEGYSVSREKKESFPLTVTSAQKNPTAFYLCASSPGTRWNTGELFFGEGSRLTVL.

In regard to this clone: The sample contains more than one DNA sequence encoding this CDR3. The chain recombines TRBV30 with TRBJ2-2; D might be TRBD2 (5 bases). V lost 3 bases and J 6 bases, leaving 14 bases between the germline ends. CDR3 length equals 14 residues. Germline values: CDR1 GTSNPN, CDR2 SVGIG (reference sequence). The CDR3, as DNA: TGTGCCTGGAGCGTAGTATGGGAGTCCGGGGAGCTGTTTTTT. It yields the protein CAWSVVWESGELFF.

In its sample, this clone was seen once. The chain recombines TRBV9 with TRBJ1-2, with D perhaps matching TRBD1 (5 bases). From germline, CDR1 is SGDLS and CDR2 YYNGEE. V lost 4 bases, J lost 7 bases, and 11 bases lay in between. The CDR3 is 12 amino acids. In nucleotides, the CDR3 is TGTGCCAGCAGCCTCAGGGCGACTGGCTACACCTTC. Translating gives CASSLRATGYTF.

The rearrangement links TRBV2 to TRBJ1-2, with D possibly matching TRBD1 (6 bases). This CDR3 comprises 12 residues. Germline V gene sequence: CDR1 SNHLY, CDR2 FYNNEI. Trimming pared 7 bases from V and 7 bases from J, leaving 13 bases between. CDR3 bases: TGTGCCAGCACCCCGGACAGCGGTGGCTACACCTTC. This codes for CASTPDSGGYTF.

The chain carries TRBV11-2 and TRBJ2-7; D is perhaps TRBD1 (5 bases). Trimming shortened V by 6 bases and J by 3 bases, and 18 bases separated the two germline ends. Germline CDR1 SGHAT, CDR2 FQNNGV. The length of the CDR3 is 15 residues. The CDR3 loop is CASSHEQDGVYEQYF. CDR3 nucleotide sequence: TGTGCCAGCAGTCACGAACAGGACGGAGTCTACGAGCAGTACTTC.

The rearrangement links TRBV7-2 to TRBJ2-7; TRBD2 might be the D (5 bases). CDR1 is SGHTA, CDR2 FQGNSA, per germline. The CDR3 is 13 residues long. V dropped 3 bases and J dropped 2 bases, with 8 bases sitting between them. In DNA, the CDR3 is TGTGCCAGCAGCTTTACTAGTCCCTACGAGCAGTACTTC. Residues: CASSFTSPYEQYF.

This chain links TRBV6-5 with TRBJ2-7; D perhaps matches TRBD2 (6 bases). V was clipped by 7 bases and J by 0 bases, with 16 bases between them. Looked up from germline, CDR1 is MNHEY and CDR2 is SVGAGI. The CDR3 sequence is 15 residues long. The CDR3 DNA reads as TGTGCCAGCACTTATGGGCGGGGTGGCTCCTACGAGCAGTACTTC. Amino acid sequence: CASTYGRGGSYEQYF.

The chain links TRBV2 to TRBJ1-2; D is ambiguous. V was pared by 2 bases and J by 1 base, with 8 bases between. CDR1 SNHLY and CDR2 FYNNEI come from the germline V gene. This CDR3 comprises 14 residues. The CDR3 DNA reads TGTGCCAGCAGTGAATTCACAGATAACTATGGCTACACCTTC. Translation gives CASSEFTDNYGYTF.

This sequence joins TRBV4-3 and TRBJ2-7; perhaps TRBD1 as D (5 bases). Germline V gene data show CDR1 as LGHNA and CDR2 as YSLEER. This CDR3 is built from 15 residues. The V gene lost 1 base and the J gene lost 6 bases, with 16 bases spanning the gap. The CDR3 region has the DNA TGCGCCAGCAGCCAAGGGTCCAGGGTCCAACCCGAGCAGTACTTC. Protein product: CASSQGSRVQPEQYF.

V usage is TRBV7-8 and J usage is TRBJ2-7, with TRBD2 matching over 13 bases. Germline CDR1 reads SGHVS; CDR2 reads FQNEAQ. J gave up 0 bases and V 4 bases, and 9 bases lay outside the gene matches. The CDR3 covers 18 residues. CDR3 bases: TGTGCCAGCAGCTCTCGGACTAGCGGGAGCCCAATCTCCTACGAGCAGTACTTC. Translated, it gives CASSSRTSGSPISYEQYF.

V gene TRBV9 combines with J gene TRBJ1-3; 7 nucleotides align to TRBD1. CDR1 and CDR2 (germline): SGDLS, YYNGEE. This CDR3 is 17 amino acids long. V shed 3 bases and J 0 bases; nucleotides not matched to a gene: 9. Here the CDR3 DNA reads TGTGCCAGCAGCGCCCACGACAGGGAGAGCTCTGGAAACACCATATATTTT. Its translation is CASSAHDRESSGNTIYF.

This chain's CDR3 is CASSPRRTGGEEKLFF. The CDR3 coding sequence is TGTGCCAGCTCACCCCGACGGACAGGGGGAGAAGAAAAACTGTTTTTT. The chain has TRBV18 and TRBJ1-4; the match to TRBD1 covers 10 bases. The germline V gene encodes CDR1 KGHSH and CDR2 LQKENI. After removal of 3 bases from V and 8 bases from J, the junction contained 9 bases not matched to a gene. This CDR3 region has 16 residues.

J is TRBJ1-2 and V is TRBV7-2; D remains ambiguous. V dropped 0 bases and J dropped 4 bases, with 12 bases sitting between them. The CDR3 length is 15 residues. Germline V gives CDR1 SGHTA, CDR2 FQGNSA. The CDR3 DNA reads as TGTGCCAGCAGCTTAGCGGGGAGGCAGCCCTATGGCTACACCTTC. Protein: CASSLAGRQPYGYTF.

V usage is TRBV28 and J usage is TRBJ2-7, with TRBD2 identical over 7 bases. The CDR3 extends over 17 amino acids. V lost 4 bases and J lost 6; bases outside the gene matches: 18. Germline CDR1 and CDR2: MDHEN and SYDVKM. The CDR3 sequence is CASSYPMGRDYGGEQYF. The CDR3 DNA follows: TGTGCCAGCAGTTACCCTATGGGAAGGGACTACGGGGGCGAGCAGTACTTC.

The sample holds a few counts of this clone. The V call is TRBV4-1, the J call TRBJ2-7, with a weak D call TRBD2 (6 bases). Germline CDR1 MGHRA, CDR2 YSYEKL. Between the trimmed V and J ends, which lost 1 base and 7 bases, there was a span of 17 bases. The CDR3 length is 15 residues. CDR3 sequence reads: CASSQGDVGTGEQYF. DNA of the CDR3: TGCGCCAGCAGCCAAGGGGACGTGGGGACTGGGGAGCAGTACTTC.

The CDR3 is CASSDSWPTNTGELFF. Written as DNA, the CDR3 is TGTGCCAGCAGTGACTCTTGGCCCACGAACACCGGGGAGCTGTTTTTT. The chain recombines TRBV6-4 with TRBJ2-2; no firm D call. The CDR3 is 16 amino acids. V lost 0 bases, J lost 0 bases, and 8 bases lay in between. Germline loops: CDR1 MRHNA, CDR2 SNTAGT.

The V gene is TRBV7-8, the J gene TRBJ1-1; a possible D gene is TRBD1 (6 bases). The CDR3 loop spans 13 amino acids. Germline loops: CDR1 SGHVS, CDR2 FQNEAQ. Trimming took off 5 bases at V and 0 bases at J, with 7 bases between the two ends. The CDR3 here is CASSGQLNTEAFF. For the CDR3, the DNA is TGTGCCAGCAGCGGACAGTTGAACACTGAAGCTTTCTTT.